The rows below give T cell receptor beta chains drawn from one sample of a study of control samples from healthy donors and cancer patients. Sequencing was performed with immunoSEQ multiplex PCR; in TCRdb, only in-frame clones are kept and a portion is missing. The sample carries fewer than 200,000 clones, around 90% recorded once. Sample: blood. The receptors were gathered from a woman aged 45-65 years in good health. Both conserved end residues are part of each CDR3. A D gene is named only where the DNA matches it firmly. Expanded clones are given a class, and other clones once, few, many or no size at all.

J gene: TRBJ2-4; V gene: TRBV27; D gene: .; clone size: .; CDR3 DNA: TGTGCCAGCAGAAGACCGGGAGCCAAAAACATTCAGTACTTC; CDR3 protein: CASRRPGAKNIQYF
J gene: TRBJ2-3; V gene: TRBV9; D gene: .; clone size: .; CDR3 DNA: TGTGCCAGCAGCGTAGCGGCTAGCCGGGATACGCAGTATTTT; CDR3 protein: CASSVAASRDTQYF
J gene: TRBJ1-2; V gene: TRBV5-5; D gene: .; clone size: .; CDR3 DNA: TGTGCCAGCAGGACGGGACACCTGTATGGCTACACCTTC; CDR3 protein: CASRTGHLYGYTF
J gene: TRBJ2-3; V gene: TRBV6-1; D gene: .; clone size: .; CDR3 DNA: TGTGCCAGCAGTGAAGGTTGGATAACAGATACGCAGTATTTT; CDR3 protein: CASSEGWITDTQYF
J gene: TRBJ1-5; V gene: TRBV4-1; D gene: TRBD1; clone size: few; CDR3 DNA: TGCGCCAGCAGAAGGGGGGCAGGGGGACGGCAGCCCCAGCATTTT; CDR3 protein: CASRRGAGGRQPQHF
J gene: TRBJ2-6; V gene: TRBV10-3; D gene: .; clone size: once; CDR3 DNA: TGTGCCATCAGAGGGGATTCTGGGGCCAACGTCCTGACTTTC; CDR3 protein: CAIRGDSGANVLTF
J gene: TRBJ2-3; V gene: TRBV3-1/TRBV3-2; D gene: .; clone size: .; CDR3 DNA: TGTGCCAGCAGCTCCGTTCAATATACGCAGTATTTT; CDR3 protein: CASSSVQYTQYF
J gene: TRBJ1-5; V gene: TRBV19; D gene: TRBD1; clone size: .; CDR3 DNA: TGTGCCAGTAGTATAGATTCGCGGACAGGGCCCACTCAGCCCCAGCATTTT; CDR3 protein: CASSIDSRTGPTQPQHF
J gene: TRBJ1-1; V gene: TRBV28; D gene: TRBD1; clone size: .; CDR3 DNA: TGTGCCAGCAGACCCCGGGACAGATTCCCTATGAACACTGAAGCTTTCTTT; CDR3 protein: CASRPRDRFPMNTEAFF
J gene: TRBJ2-7; V gene: TRBV7-9; D gene: .; clone size: .; CDR3 DNA: TGTGCCAGCACCCTGGGGCAGGGCTCCTACGAGCAGTACTTC; CDR3 protein: CASTLGQGSYEQYF
J gene: TRBJ1-2; V gene: TRBV6-5; D gene: .; clone size: .; CDR3 DNA: TGTGCCAGCAGCGGTGGGAGTTCATCTTATGGCTACACCTTC; CDR3 protein: CASSGGSSSYGYTF
J gene: TRBJ2-7; V gene: TRBV20-1; D gene: .; clone size: .; CDR3 DNA: TGCAGTGCGGGTTACGAGCAGTACTTC; CDR3 protein: CSAGYEQYF
J gene: TRBJ1-1; V gene: TRBV10-3; D gene: .; clone size: .; CDR3 DNA: TGTGCCATCAGTGAGTCGAGGCAATCCAAGAGGGCTTTCTTT; CDR3 protein: CAISESRQSKRAFF
J gene: TRBJ1-6; V gene: TRBV30; D gene: .; clone size: .; CDR3 DNA: TGTGCCTGGACCGCTTTCAATTCACCCCTCCACTTT; CDR3 protein: CAWTAFNSPLHF
J gene: TRBJ2-1; V gene: TRBV9; D gene: TRBD2; clone size: .; CDR3 DNA: TGTGCCAGCAGCGTAGGGGGGACTAGTATGTACAATGAGCAGTTCTTC; CDR3 protein: CASSVGGTSMYNEQFF
J gene: TRBJ1-2; V gene: TRBV9; D gene: .; clone size: .; CDR3 DNA: TGTGCCAGCAGCGTAGTAGTCGGCTATGGCTACACCTTC; CDR3 protein: CASSVVVGYGYTF
J gene: TRBJ1-1; V gene: TRBV7-3; D gene: .; clone size: .; CDR3 DNA: TGTGCCAGCAGCTTAATTGCGGTAGGGGGTAACACTGAAGCTTTCTTT; CDR3 protein: CASSLIAVGGNTEAFF
J gene: TRBJ2-1; V gene: TRBV5-6; D gene: .; clone size: .; CDR3 DNA: TGTGCCAGCAGCCCCGGACGGGGCAATGAGCAGTTCTTC; CDR3 protein: CASSPGRGNEQFF
J gene: TRBJ2-7; V gene: TRBV28; D gene: .; clone size: .; CDR3 DNA: TGTGCCAGCAGTTTATTCCCAGGGTACGAGCAGTACTTC; CDR3 protein: CASSLFPGYEQYF
J gene: TRBJ2-2; V gene: TRBV28; D gene: .; clone size: .; CDR3 DNA: TGTGCCAGCAGTTTAGATGGGCATCGATCCGGGGAGCTGTTTTTT; CDR3 protein: CASSLDGHRSGELFF
J gene: TRBJ1-6; V gene: TRBV7-2; D gene: .; clone size: .; CDR3 DNA: TGTGCCAGCAGCTCACAGGGACCGAATTCACCCCTCCACTTT; CDR3 protein: CASSSQGPNSPLHF
J gene: TRBJ2-1; V gene: TRBV7-9; D gene: .; clone size: .; CDR3 DNA: TGTGCCAGCAGCTTACTCGGGAACAGGGTTGGTGAGCAGTTCTTC; CDR3 protein: CASSLLGNRVGEQFF
J gene: TRBJ2-3; V gene: TRBV3-1/TRBV3-2; D gene: .; clone size: .; CDR3 DNA: TGTGCCAGCAGCCCATTGGGGCGCACAGATACGCAGTATTTT; CDR3 protein: CASSPLGRTDTQYF
J gene: TRBJ1-4; V gene: TRBV11-2; D gene: .; clone size: .; CDR3 DNA: TGTGCCAGCAGCTTAATGACCCATAATGAAAAACTGTTTTTT; CDR3 protein: CASSLMTHNEKLFF
J gene: TRBJ1-5; V gene: TRBV5-6; D gene: .; clone size: .; CDR3 DNA: TGTGCCAGCAGTATTGGGGGGAAGCCCCAGCATTTT; CDR3 protein: CASSIGGKPQHF
J gene: TRBJ2-1; V gene: TRBV4-2; D gene: .; clone size: .; CDR3 DNA: TGTGCCAGCAGCCAAGACAGGGAACCCTACAATGAGCAGTTCTTC; CDR3 protein: CASSQDREPYNEQFF
J gene: TRBJ2-3; V gene: TRBV11-3; D gene: TRBD2; clone size: .; CDR3 DNA: TGTGCCAGCAGCTTGGGGCTAGCGGGAGACACAGATACGCAGTATTTT; CDR3 protein: CASSLGLAGDTDTQYF
J gene: TRBJ2-1; V gene: TRBV3-1/TRBV3-2; D gene: .; clone size: .; CDR3 DNA: TGTGCCAGCAGCCAAGGAACGGGACGGTATGAGCAGTTCTTC; CDR3 protein: CASSQGTGRYEQFF
J gene: TRBJ2-5; V gene: TRBV5-1; D gene: TRBD1; clone size: .; CDR3 DNA: TGCGCCAGCAGGACAGGGGGATCTCAAGAGACCCAGTACTTC; CDR3 protein: CASRTGGSQETQYF
J gene: TRBJ1-2; V gene: TRBV2; D gene: .; clone size: .; CDR3 DNA: TGTGCCAGCAGGGTCAACTATGGCTACACCTTC; CDR3 protein: CASRVNYGYTF
J gene: TRBJ2-6; V gene: TRBV19; D gene: .; clone size: .; CDR3 DNA: TGTGCCAGTAGTATCATAGTCGGTCAGGGGACGGGGGCCAACGTCCTGACTTTC; CDR3 protein: CASSIIVGQGTGANVLTF
J gene: TRBJ1-3; V gene: TRBV28; D gene: .; clone size: .; CDR3 DNA: TGTGCCAGCACCCTCGGTGGCGGGGGGCGAGCGGGAAACACCATATATTTT; CDR3 protein: CASTLGGGGRAGNTIYF
J gene: TRBJ2-1; V gene: TRBV7-3; D gene: TRBD2; clone size: .; CDR3 DNA: TGTGCCAGCAGCTTAATGGGACTAGCGGGTAATGAGCAGTTCTTC; CDR3 protein: CASSLMGLAGNEQFF
J gene: TRBJ2-1; V gene: TRBV19; D gene: .; clone size: .; CDR3 DNA: TGTGCCAGTAGTATTCGACGTTTAGCAGACAATGAGCAGTTCTTC; CDR3 protein: CASSIRRLADNEQFF
J gene: TRBJ1-1; V gene: TRBV7-9; D gene: .; clone size: .; CDR3 DNA: TGTGCCAGCAGCAGGACTCGGGACACTGAAGCTTTCTTT; CDR3 protein: CASSRTRDTEAFF
J gene: TRBJ1-2; V gene: TRBV28; D gene: .; clone size: .; CDR3 DNA: TGTGCCAGCAGTTTATCGTCCTTTTTCGGCTACACCTTC; CDR3 protein: CASSLSSFFGYTF
J gene: TRBJ1-6; V gene: TRBV2; D gene: .; clone size: once; CDR3 DNA: TGTGCCAGCAGTGAAAACAGGCCCGGCAGCTCACCCCTCCACTTT; CDR3 protein: CASSENRPGSSPLHF
J gene: TRBJ2-6; V gene: TRBV6-4; D gene: .; clone size: .; CDR3 DNA: TGTGCCAGCAGTGAAAACAGCGTCTCTGGGGCCAACGTCCTGACTTTC; CDR3 protein: CASSENSVSGANVLTF
J gene: TRBJ2-1; V gene: TRBV6-2/TRBV6-3; D gene: TRBD2; clone size: .; CDR3 DNA: TGTGCCAGCAGTTACTTCCTAGCGGGGGGCGGCGATGAGCAGTTCTTC; CDR3 protein: CASSYFLAGGGDEQFF
J gene: TRBJ1-4; V gene: TRBV25-1; D gene: .; clone size: .; CDR3 DNA: TGTGCCAGCAGTGAATTTCAGGAACTGTTTTTT; CDR3 protein: CASSEFQELFF
J gene: TRBJ2-1; V gene: TRBV6-5; D gene: .; clone size: .; CDR3 DNA: TGTGCCAGCCTCAAATCAAGAGGTAATGAGCAGTTCTTC; CDR3 protein: CASLKSRGNEQFF
J gene: TRBJ2-1; V gene: TRBV7-2; D gene: .; clone size: .; CDR3 DNA: TGTGCCAGCAGCTTACACGGTGGCGGGGCTTATGAGCAGTTCTTC; CDR3 protein: CASSLHGGGAYEQFF
J gene: TRBJ2-3; V gene: TRBV7-6; D gene: TRBD2; clone size: .; CDR3 DNA: TGTGCCAGCAGCTTATTTAGCGGGAGGAACACAGATACGCAGTATTTT; CDR3 protein: CASSLFSGRNTDTQYF
J gene: TRBJ2-1; V gene: TRBV28; D gene: .; clone size: .; CDR3 DNA: TGTGCCAGCAGTTTTCAGGGAACCAATGAGCAGTTCTTC; CDR3 protein: CASSFQGTNEQFF
J gene: TRBJ2-7; V gene: TRBV28; D gene: .; clone size: once; CDR3 DNA: TGTGCCAGCAGTTTATTAACCTACGAGCAGTACTTC; CDR3 protein: CASSLLTYEQYF
J gene: TRBJ2-7; V gene: TRBV5-6; D gene: .; clone size: .; CDR3 DNA: TGTGCCAGCAGAGCGGGACACTACTACGAGCAGTACTTC; CDR3 protein: CASRAGHYYEQYF
J gene: TRBJ1-5; V gene: TRBV6-6; D gene: .; clone size: .; CDR3 DNA: TGTGCCAGCTCTCTCGGAATACCCTTGGAGCCCCAGCATTTT; CDR3 protein: CASSLGIPLEPQHF
J gene: TRBJ1-2; V gene: TRBV27; D gene: TRBD1; clone size: once; CDR3 DNA: TGTGCCAGCAGCCCTGGCCCAACAGGGGGACGTTATGGCTACACCTTC; CDR3 protein: CASSPGPTGGRYGYTF
J gene: TRBJ1-5; V gene: TRBV7-2; D gene: .; clone size: .; CDR3 DNA: TGTGCCAGCAGCTGGACAGACAATAGCAATCAGCCCCAGCATTTT; CDR3 protein: CASSWTDNSNQPQHF